This T cell receptor (beta chain) came from a study of blood T cell repertoires in COVID-19. Study context: PBMCs, B-cell-depleted T cells, or T cells provided the cDNA or gDNA that made up the material.

The V gene lost 3 bases and the J gene lost 1 base, with 11 bases spanning the gap. The CDR3 extends over 15 amino acids. In germline, CDR1 is MNHEY, CDR2 SMNVEV (reference sequence). This clone occurred many times. Per the study methods: Counts of nucleated cells, estimated from reference gene primer amplification, were obtained. Sequencing was performed with immunoSEQ multiplex PCR; in TCRdb, only in-frame clones are kept and a portion is missing. V, J and clone size are those of that table, while D and trimming were read from the DNA. The table lists about 55,000 clones, 65% to 90% of them singletons.

The clonotype comes from a human donor in a cohort sampled during active COVID-19. The sequencing input was peripheral blood. V is TRBV27 and J is TRBJ2-3; possible D gene TRBD2, 6 bases. CDR3 amino acids: CASSLTWGGTDTQYF. CDR3 bases: TGTGCCAGCAGTTTGACTTGGGGGGGCACAGATACGCAGTATTTT.